One T cell receptor beta chain is described in this entry. Germline CDR1 LGHDT, CDR2 YNNKEL (reference sequence). The junction had 10 bases not matched to a gene; V was cut back by 4 bases and J by 4 bases. The CDR3 is 16 amino acids. This sample was taken from a study of blood T cell repertoires in COVID-19. Overall study context: PBMCs, B-cell-depleted T cells, or T cells were the source of the cDNA or gDNA that made up the material.

Per the original methods: From reference gene primer amplification, estimates of nucleated cell counts were derived. Measured with immunoSEQ multiplex PCR; TCRdb has only the in-frame clones, and not every one. For V, J and clone size, that table is used; D and trimming come from the DNA. The sample lists about 330,000 clones, just over 85% occurring once. Assignments of participants to cohorts depended upon their own reported clinical history. In Cohort 3, a recovered donor had either two negative PCRs, clearance, or symptom resolution. The sample comprised PBMCs or T cells enriched from blood (not recorded which). The rearrangement uses TRBV3-1 (or the pseudogene TRBV3-2) and TRBJ2-3; 8 bases agree with TRBD2. The clonotype was recovered from a woman under 30 who had recovered from COVID-19. CDR3 sequence (DNA): TGTGCCAGCAGCCCAATCTTGAGCGGGAGCGCAGATACGCAGTATTTT. Its protein is CASSPILSGSADTQYF.